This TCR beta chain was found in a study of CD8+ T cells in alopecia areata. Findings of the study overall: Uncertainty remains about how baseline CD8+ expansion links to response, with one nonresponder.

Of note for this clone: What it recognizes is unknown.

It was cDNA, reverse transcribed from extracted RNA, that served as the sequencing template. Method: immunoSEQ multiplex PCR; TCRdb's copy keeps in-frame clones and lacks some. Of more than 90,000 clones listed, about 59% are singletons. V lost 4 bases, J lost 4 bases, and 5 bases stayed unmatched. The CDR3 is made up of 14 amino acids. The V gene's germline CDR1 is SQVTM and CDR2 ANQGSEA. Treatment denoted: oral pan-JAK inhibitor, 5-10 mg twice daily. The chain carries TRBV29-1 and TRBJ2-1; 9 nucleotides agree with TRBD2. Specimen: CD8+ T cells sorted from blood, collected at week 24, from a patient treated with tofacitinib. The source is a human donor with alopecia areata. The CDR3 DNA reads TGCAGCGTTGTGGGCGGGGGGGCGTACAATGAGCAGTTCTTC. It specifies CSVVGGGAYNEQFF.